This TCR beta chain came from a study of blood T cell repertoires in COVID-19. Study as a whole: PBMCs, B-cell-depleted T cells, or T cells were the source of the cDNA or gDNA that made up the material.

Allocation to cohorts depended on clinical history reported by the participants. The CDR3 has 15 amino acids. Germline trimming cut 6 bases from V and 4 bases from J; bases unmatched to any gene: 3. Per germline, CDR1 MDHEN and CDR2 SYDVKM. Per the original methods: Scientists estimated how many nucleated cells there were by amplifying reference gene primers. Sequenced by immunoSEQ multiplex PCR; TCRdb stores in-frame clones only, minus some. Clonal size and the V and J genes are those of that table, whereas D and trimming came from the DNA. The table includes 120,000 to 150,000 clones, roughly four fifths detected once.

J is TRBJ2-3 and V is TRBV28; 14 bases are shared with TRBD2. The sequenced material came from PBMCs or T cells enriched from blood (not recorded which). This receptor was identified in a woman between 18 and 29 years old who had been exposed to COVID-19. CDR3 DNA: TGTGCCAGCAGACGGACTAGCGGGAGGCCAGATACGCAGTATTTT. Protein sequence: CASRRTSGRPDTQYF.